Each of the 30 T cell receptor beta chains below was sequenced from the same sample in a study of control samples from healthy donors and cancer patients. Profiling relied on immunoSEQ multiplex PCR, and the TCRdb table lists in-frame clones only, not all of them. The sample includes more than 85,000 clones, around nine tenths seen only once; the top ten take approximately 15%. Sequenced material: blood. The receptor source for this set is a woman between 45 and 60 years old in good health.

The chain has TRBV6-4 and TRBJ2-7; no firm D call. The germline V gene has CDR1 MRHNA and CDR2 SNTAGT. V gave up 2 bases and J gave up 12 bases, with 17 bases separating them. The CDR3 extends over 13 amino acids. The CDR3 nucleotides are TGTGCCAGCAGTGACCTAGTAGCAAGTAGGCCGTACGTC. Translated, it gives CASSDLVASRPYV.

V gene TRBV28 combines with J gene TRBJ1-4, with 7 bases lining up with TRBD1. CDR3 length: 14 amino acids. CDR1 MDHEN and CDR2 SYDVKM come from the germline V gene. The junction had 6 bases not matched to a gene; V was cut back by 7 bases and J by 4 bases. CDR3 DNA sequence: TGTGCCAGCAAAAACAGGGGACTTAATGAAAAACTGTTTTTT. This encodes CASKNRGLNEKLFF.

V gene TRBV7-9 combines with J gene TRBJ2-7; D gene ambiguous. Germline-derived CDR1 and CDR2 are SEHNR and FQNEAQ (reference sequence). This CDR3 has 11 amino acids. V was cut by 6 bases and J by 2 bases, with 5 bases left in between. The CDR3 protein is CASSLTYEQYF. The CDR3, as DNA: TGTGCCAGCAGTTTGACCTACGAGCAGTACTTC.

The rearrangement uses TRBV9 and TRBJ2-2; D not resolved. Trimming took 4 bases from V and 7 from J, leaving 8 bases between them. CDR3 length: 12 amino acids. Germline V gene lookup returns CDR1 SGDLS and CDR2 YYNGEE. CDR3: CASSPTGGELFF. DNA of the CDR3: TGTGCCAGCAGCCCGACTGGCGGGGAGCTGTTTTTT.

This chain joins TRBV7-2 and TRBJ2-1; TRBD1 matches 11 bases. Germline loops: CDR1 SGHTA, CDR2 FQGNSA. This CDR3 has 16 amino acids. V lost 4 bases, J lost 4 bases, and 6 bases stayed unmatched. In DNA form, the CDR3 reads TGTGCCAGCAGCTCTCCGGGACAGGGGGTTTACAATGAGCAGTTCTTC. Its translation: CASSSPGQGVYNEQFF. Complete variable domain (other parts from reference TRBV7-2 and TRBJ2-1): GAGVSQSPSNKVTEKGKDVELRCDPISGHTALYWYRQSLGQGLEFLIYFQGNSAPDKSGLPSDRFSAERTGGSVSTLTIQRTQQEDSAVYLCASSSPGQGVYNEQFFGPGTRLTVL.

This rearrangement joins TRBV7-3 to TRBJ2-1; maybe TRBD1 (5 bases). V shed 4 bases and J shed 7 bases, with 11 bases lying between them. The germline gives CDR1 SGHTA, CDR2 FQGTGA. The CDR3 is 13 amino acids. DNA for the CDR3: TGTGCCAGCAGCTCCTTTCGACAGAATGAGCAGTTCTTC. Translated, it gives CASSSFRQNEQFF.

The gene calls are TRBV27 and TRBJ2-3; D uncertain. CDR3 length: 14 residues. Between the trimmed V and J ends, which lost 1 base and 2 bases, there was a span of 7 bases. In germline, CDR1 is MNHEY, CDR2 SMNVEV (reference sequence). The CDR3 sequence is CASSLYPATDTQYF. The CDR3 nucleotides are TGTGCCAGCAGTTTATACCCGGCCACAGATACGCAGTATTTT.

The chain employs TRBV19 and TRBJ1-2; D not certain. This CDR3 region has 14 residues. CDR1 LNHDA and CDR2 SQIVND come from the germline V gene (reference sequence). Trimming cost V 3 bases and J 1 base, with 9 bases left between them. The CDR3 sequence: CASSIQKINYGYTF. The CDR3 DNA is TGTGCCAGTAGTATCCAGAAAATTAACTATGGCTACACCTTC.

This chain joins TRBV5-1 and TRBJ2-1; D is possibly TRBD2 (7 bases). Germline V lookup: CDR1 SGHRS, CDR2 YFSETQ. The CDR3 consists of 14 residues. Between the trimmed V and J ends, which lost 7 bases and 8 bases, there was a span of 19 bases. The CDR3 sequence is CASWRGGEIDEQFF. For the CDR3, the DNA is TGCGCCAGCTGGCGAGGGGGGGAGATAGATGAGCAGTTCTTC.

This chain joins TRBV19 and TRBJ2-5; D may be TRBD1 (6 bases). There are 13 residues in the CDR3. V dropped 4 bases and J dropped 2 bases, with 8 bases sitting between them. CDR1 LNHDA and CDR2 SQIVND come from the germline V gene (reference sequence). CDR3 sequence reads: CASSTGTQETQYF. The CDR3 DNA sequence: TGTGCCAGTAGTACCGGGACACAAGAGACCCAGTACTTC.

The chain links TRBV2 to TRBJ2-5; D ambiguous. V was pared by 2 bases and J by 1 base, with 8 bases between. The CDR3 has 14 amino acids. CDR1 is SNHLY and CDR2 is FYNNEI in the germline V gene. The CDR3 DNA reads as TGTGCCAGCAGTGAACGGTCAGGCCAAGAGACCCAGTACTTC. This sequence encodes CASSERSGQETQYF.

The rearrangement joins TRBV4-3 to TRBJ1-2; TRBD1 is a possible D gene (6 bases). CDR1 and CDR2 from the germline V gene are LGHNA and YSLEER. This CDR3 comprises 14 residues. The V gene lost 0 bases and the J gene lost 4 bases, with 9 bases spanning the gap. The CDR3 sequence: CASSQEWTAYGYTF. CDR3 nucleotides: TGCGCCAGCAGCCAAGAGTGGACAGCCTATGGCTACACCTTC.

The rearrangement links TRBV11-3 to TRBJ2-1, with 12 bases lining up with TRBD2. Unmatched junction bases numbered 9, after V lost 1 base and J lost 8 bases. Germline lookup yields CDR1 SGHNT and CDR2 YENEEA. The CDR3 is 17 residues long. CDR3 region: CASSLALTSGSADEQFF. In DNA, the CDR3 is TGTGCCAGCAGCTTAGCCCTGACTAGCGGGAGCGCGGATGAGCAGTTCTTC.

V usage is TRBV11-2 and J usage is TRBJ2-7; 9 nucleotides align to TRBD2. Trimming took 5 bases from V and 9 from J; bases not matched to a gene: 14. Germline values: CDR1 SGHAT, CDR2 FQNNGV. The CDR3 length is 15 residues. The CDR3 here is CASSPGTSSGDGQYV. For the CDR3, the DNA is TGTGCCAGCAGCCCAGGGACTAGCTCAGGGGATGGGCAGTACGTC.

The chain combines TRBV7-2 with TRBJ2-7; tentatively, D is TRBD2 (6 bases). The CDR3 has 14 residues. Germline-derived CDR1 and CDR2 are SGHTA and FQGNSA. V was cut by 3 bases and J by 4 bases, with 13 bases left in between. Here the CDR3 DNA reads TGTGCCAGCAGCTTTGTGGGGGGAAGTTACGAGCAGTACTTC. Its translation is CASSFVGGSYEQYF.

The chain couples TRBV18 to TRBJ1-1; D may be TRBD1 (6 bases). Germline values: CDR1 KGHSH, CDR2 LQKENI. Trimming took 3 bases from V and 4 from J, leaving 9 bases between them. The CDR3 length is 13 residues. The CDR3 protein is CASSPGTLTEAFF. CDR3 nucleotides: TGTGCCAGCTCACCCGGGACACTCACTGAAGCTTTCTTT. Full variable domain (missing parts from reference TRBV18 and TRBJ1-1): NAGVMQNPRHLVRRRGQEARLRCSPMKGHSHVYWYRQLPEEGLKFMVYLQKENIIDESGMPKERFSAEFPKEGPSILRIQQVVRGDSAAYFCASSPGTLTEAFFGQGTRLTVV.

Only one count was recorded for this clone. This chain's CDR3 is CAWSSTLTNGYTF. In nucleotides, the CDR3 is TGTGCCTGGAGTTCTACCCTTACGAATGGCTACACCTTC. The chain joins TRBV30 to TRBJ1-2; the D is unclear. Germline-derived CDR1 and CDR2 are GTSNPN and SVGIG (reference sequence). V lost 2 bases to trimming and J lost 6 bases, with 13 bases between them. The CDR3 runs to 13 residues.

This sequence joins TRBV6-6 and TRBJ1-5; weak D call: TRBD1 (5 bases). Trimming left V 2 bases short and J 5 bases short, with 13 bases between. The CDR3 consists of 15 residues. The germline V gene encodes CDR1 MNHNY and CDR2 SVGAGI (reference sequence). CDR3 region: CASSYLGGKDQPQHF. The CDR3 nucleotides are TGTGCCAGCAGTTACCTTGGGGGGAAGGATCAGCCCCAGCATTTT.

The chain joins TRBV9 to TRBJ2-7; 9 bases align to TRBD2. J gave up 4 bases and V 3 bases, and 14 bases lay outside the gene matches. The CDR3 totals 17 residues. Germline assignment: CDR1 SGDLS and CDR2 YYNGEE. CDR3 protein: CASSGSRRGGLIYEQYF. For the CDR3, the DNA is TGTGCCAGCAGCGGATCGCGGCGGGGGGGCCTCATATACGAGCAGTACTTC.

The J gene is TRBJ1-6, the V gene TRBV5-6; D is possibly TRBD1 (6 bases). The CDR3 extends over 15 amino acids. V lost 2 bases and J lost 5, with 11 bases in between. The germline V gene has CDR1 SGHDT and CDR2 YYEEEE. CDR3 DNA: TGTGCCAGCAGCTTCCGGGGGCAGGATAATTCACCCCTCCACTTT. Its translation: CASSFRGQDNSPLHF. Full variable domain (remainder filled in from reference TRBV5-6 and TRBJ1-6): DAGVTQSPTHLIKTRGQQVTLRCSPKSGHDTVSWYQQALGQGPQFIFQYYEEEERQRGNFPDRFSGHQFPNYSSELNVNALLLGDSALYLCASSFRGQDNSPLHFGNGTRLTVT.

The rearrangement links TRBV11-2 to TRBJ1-1, with a tentative D call TRBD1 (5 bases). Germline CDR1 SGHAT, CDR2 FQNNGV. The CDR3 contains 14 residues. Trimming cost V 3 bases and J 3 bases, with 11 bases left between them. For the CDR3, the DNA is TGTGCCAGCAGCTTCATGAGAGGGGACACTGAAGCTTTCTTT. This sequence encodes CASSFMRGDTEAFF.

The chain couples TRBV11-1 to TRBJ1-5; unclear D gene. Germline assignment: CDR1 SGHAT and CDR2 FQDESV (reference sequence). This CDR3 contains 13 residues. V was trimmed by 1 base and J by 4 bases, leaving 5 bases between them. CDR3 residues: CASSLDSNQPQHF. CDR3 nucleotides: TGTGCCAGCAGCTTAGACAGTAATCAGCCCCAGCATTTT.

This clone was seen a handful of times. CDR3 sequence: CASSERTVSYNEQFF. CDR3 in DNA: TGTGCCAGCAGCGAGAGGACGGTATCCTACAATGAGCAGTTCTTC. The chain links TRBV7-3 to TRBJ2-1, with no clear D. CDR3 length equals 15 residues. Trimming left V 5 bases short and J 1 base short, with 12 bases between. Germline V gene data show CDR1 as SGHTA and CDR2 as FQGTGA.

This clone was observed a handful of times. This sequence joins TRBV3-1 (or the pseudogene TRBV3-2) and TRBJ2-7; the D is unclear. Trimming left V 1 base short and J 2 bases short, with 6 bases between. The CDR3 has 13 residues. Germline lookup yields CDR1 LGHDT and CDR2 YNNKEL (reference sequence). The CDR3 coding sequence is TGTGCCAGCAGCCAAGGACACGCCTACGAGCAGTACTTC. Its translation is CASSQGHAYEQYF.

The CDR3 protein is CAISDGQLYEQYF. The CDR3 DNA reads as TGTGCCATCAGTGACGGACAGCTATACGAGCAGTACTTC. The chain recombines TRBV10-3 with TRBJ2-7; D might be TRBD1 (6 bases). CDR3 size: 13 residues. The germline V gene encodes CDR1 ENHRY and CDR2 SYGVKD. The V and J ends lost 3 bases and 4 bases respectively, with 10 bases between them.

The chain combines TRBV12-5 with TRBJ1-3, with D maybe TRBD1 (5 bases). Deletions cut 1 base from V and 2 bases from J, with 15 bases between. Germline V lookup: CDR1 LGHNT, CDR2 FRNRAP. The CDR3 totals 17 residues. The DNA for the CDR3 is TGTGCTAGTGGTTTGGGGCAGCCGGGGCCAGCTGGAAACACCATATATTTT. This translates into CASGLGQPGPAGNTIYF.

The chain joins TRBV20-1 to TRBJ2-3; D uncertain. Looked up from germline, CDR1 is DFQATT and CDR2 is SNEGSKA (reference sequence). V lost 5 bases and J 2 bases, leaving 2 bases between the germline ends. The CDR3 sequence is 10 residues long. CDR3 DNA sequence: TGCAGTGCTGACACAGATACGCAGTATTTT. It is translated as CSADTDTQYF.

V is TRBV5-1 and J is TRBJ1-5; TRBD1 aligns across 10 bases. Trimming at V came to 1 base and at J to 6 bases, leaving 10 bases not matched to a gene. CDR1 is SGHRS and CDR2 is YFSETQ in the germline V gene. The CDR3 length is 17 residues. CDR3 nucleotide sequence: TGCGCCAGCAGCTTGAGTGTGACAGGGGGCAGGATTCAGCCCCAGCATTTT. This codes for CASSLSVTGGRIQPQHF.

This sequence joins TRBV18 and TRBJ2-7; D may be TRBD2 (6 bases). Deletions cut 2 bases from V and 4 bases from J, with 15 bases between. This CDR3 is built from 15 residues. Germline loops: CDR1 KGHSH, CDR2 LQKENI. CDR3 sequence: CASSPVSQLAYEQYF. CDR3 coding DNA: TGTGCCAGCTCACCAGTGAGCCAGCTAGCGTACGAGCAGTACTTC. Full variable domain (outside the CDR3, taken from reference TRBV18 and TRBJ2-7): NAGVMQNPRHLVRRRGQEARLRCSPMKGHSHVYWYRQLPEEGLKFMVYLQKENIIDESGMPKERFSAEFPKEGPSILRIQQVVRGDSAAYFCASSPVSQLAYEQYFGPGTRLTVT.

The chain employs TRBV7-8 and TRBJ1-5; D remains unclear. The germline V gene encodes CDR1 SGHVS and CDR2 FQNEAQ. The CDR3 runs to 13 residues. With 4 bases removed from V and 11 bases from J, the gap between germline ends came to 15 bases. The CDR3 nucleotides read TGTGCCAGCAGCTCAACTGACCTGCTAGCCCAGCATTTT. Amino acid sequence: CASSSTDLLAQHF.